This T cell receptor (beta chain) was obtained from a study of T cell responses to AZD1222 COVID-19 vaccine. On this clone: As yet, its antigen is unknown.

Notes on the study in general: Reportedly, nearly half the spike-specific TCRs target unmutated variant regions. Clonal diversity may have been underestimated, and the donors were mostly white British, with more females than males.

Germline CDR1 reads MRHNA; CDR2 reads SNTAGT. The junction had 8 bases not matched to a gene; V was cut back by 6 bases and J by 2 bases. The CDR3 loop spans 15 amino acids. Using immunoSEQ multiplex PCR, the repertoire was profiled, and TCRdb retains in-frame clones only, with some absent. The table includes about 110,000 clones, 70% to 90% detected once. This chain links TRBV6-4 with TRBJ1-2, with 8 bases aligning to TRBD1. This sequence was found in an adult in good health. The sequenced sample was peripheral blood, obtained on day 0 of MenACWY control vaccination. The CDR3 region is CASSVGTGRNYGYTF. The CDR3 nucleotides are TGTGCCAGCAGCGTCGGGACAGGACGAAACTATGGCTACACCTTC.